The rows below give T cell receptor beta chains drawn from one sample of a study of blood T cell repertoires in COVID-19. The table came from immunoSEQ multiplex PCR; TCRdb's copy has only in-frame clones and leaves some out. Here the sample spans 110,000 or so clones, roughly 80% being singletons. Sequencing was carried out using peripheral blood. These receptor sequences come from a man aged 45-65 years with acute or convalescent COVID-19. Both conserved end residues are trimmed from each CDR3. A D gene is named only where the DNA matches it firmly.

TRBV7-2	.	ASSLAGAANYGYT
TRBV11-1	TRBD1	ASSSTTGSEQY
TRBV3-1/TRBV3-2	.	ASGPPPSGELF
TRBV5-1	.	ASSLTAANEKLF
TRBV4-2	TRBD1	ASSLTGADIQY
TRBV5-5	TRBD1	ASSLAEGGSYGYT
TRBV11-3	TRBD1	ASSLGDRAKYTDTQY
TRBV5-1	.	ASSFQGFGELF
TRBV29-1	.	SVEVSSTQY
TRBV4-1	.	ASSPRDWRAKNIQY
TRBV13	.	ASSFARNEGYT
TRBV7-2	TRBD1	ASSSGTGVSNYGYT
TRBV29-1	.	SVDSFSETQY
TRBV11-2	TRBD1	ASMMGTGNTDTQY
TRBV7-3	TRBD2	ASSSGLAGGEQY
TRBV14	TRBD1	ASSQDKDRGSGYT
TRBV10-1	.	ASSEAGNGPQH
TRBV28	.	ATQNPGVEQY
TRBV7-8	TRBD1	ASSLLQGPGTQH
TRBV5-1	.	ASSWDLQGHYGYT
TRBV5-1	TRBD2	ASSFTSATYEQY
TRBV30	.	ACTTFRLNYGYT